These 20 T cell receptor beta chains were all obtained from the same sample, sequenced in a study of blood T cell repertoires in COVID-19. Method: immunoSEQ multiplex PCR; TCRdb's copy keeps in-frame clones and lacks some. The sample consists of more than 200,000 clones, around nine tenths of them appearing once. Sequencing used PBMCs or T cells enriched from blood (not recorded which). The receptors derive from a woman in her thirties who had been exposed to COVID-19.

The genes are TRBV6-1 and TRBJ2-7; 7 bases agree with TRBD2. Germline assignment: CDR1 MNHNS and CDR2 SASEGT. The CDR3 is made up of 18 amino acids. After removal of 3 bases from V and 5 bases from J, the junction contained 19 bases not matched to a gene. The CDR3 DNA reads TGTGCCAGCAGTGACCGGGACGGCCGGCTCCTAGCGGTACACGAGCAGTACTTC. Residues: CASSDRDGRLLAVHEQYF.

The chain recombines TRBV9 with TRBJ2-3, with 7 positions matching TRBD1. V lost 3 bases, J lost 3 bases, and 7 bases stayed unmatched. Germline V gives CDR1 SGDLS, CDR2 YYNGEE. CDR3 length equals 15 residues. The CDR3 region has the DNA TGTGCCAGCAGCGGAAAAAACAGGGGAACAGATACGCAGTATTTT. Amino acid sequence: CASSGKNRGTDTQYF.

The chain recombines TRBV5-1 with TRBJ2-1; 11 bases are shared with TRBD2. Germline V CDR1 and CDR2: SGHRS, YFSETQ. This CDR3 has 14 amino acids. The V gene end was trimmed by 7 bases and the J gene end by 6 bases; junction bases not matched to a gene: 6. The CDR3 is CASAGTSGLNEQFF. The CDR3 bases are TGCGCCAGCGCCGGGACTAGCGGTCTCAATGAGCAGTTCTTC.

The chain carries TRBV12-5 and TRBJ2-7, with TRBD1 as a possible D gene (6 bases). The germline CDR1 and CDR2 sequences are LGHNT and FRNRAP. V lost 3 bases to trimming and J lost 1 base, with 10 bases between them. CDR3 length: 14 residues. The CDR3 sequence is CASGFGQSSYEQYF. CDR3 in DNA: TGTGCTAGTGGTTTTGGACAGTCTTCCTACGAGCAGTACTTC.

The rearrangement joins TRBV5-1 to TRBJ2-7; D may be TRBD2 (6 bases). There are 13 residues in the CDR3. V lost 0 bases to trimming and J lost 7 bases, with 11 bases between them. Germline CDR1 reads SGHRS; CDR2 reads YFSETQ. The CDR3 coding sequence is TGCGCCAGCAGCTTGGGGGCAGGGACTGAGCAGTACTTC. It codes for CASSLGAGTEQYF.

The V gene is TRBV11-2, the J gene TRBJ2-1; TRBD2 matches 8 bases. The CDR3 consists of 14 residues. V was pared by 1 base and J by 9 bases, with 5 bases of the junction left unmatched. CDR1 is SGHAT, CDR2 FQNNGV, per germline. The CDR3 coding sequence is TGTGCCAGCAGCTTAGCCAGGACTAGCTTTGAGCAGTTCTTC. This gives the protein CASSLARTSFEQFF. Looking up the rest from reference TRBV11-2 and TRBJ2-1 gives the full variable domain: EAGVAQSPRYKIIEKRQSVAFWCNPISGHATLYWYQQILGQGPKLLIQFQNNGVVDDSQLPKDRFSAERLKGVDSTLKIQPAKLEDSAVYLCASSLARTSFEQFFGPGTRLTVL.

CDR3: CASSLREQGEQYF. In nucleotides, the CDR3 is TGTGCCAGCAGTTTACGGGAGCAAGGCGAGCAGTACTTC. This chain joins TRBV12-3 or TRBV12-4 and TRBJ2-7; possible D gene TRBD2, 6 bases. V shed 2 bases and J shed 6 bases, with 11 bases lying between them. This CDR3 is built from 13 residues.

This sequence joins TRBV28 and TRBJ2-5, with D unresolved. Trimming shortened V by 4 bases and J by 0 bases, and 3 bases separated the two germline ends. The length of the CDR3 is 12 residues. In germline, CDR1 is MDHEN, CDR2 SYDVKM. This CDR3 is CASSSYQETQYF. In nucleotides, the CDR3 is TGTGCCAGCAGTTCTTACCAAGAGACCCAGTACTTC.

Turning to this clone: The sample has other DNA sequences that encode this CDR3 too. The rearrangement links TRBV5-1 to TRBJ2-5, with 10 bases that match TRBD2. The CDR3 spans 15 residues. Trimming cost V 4 bases and J 4 bases; bases outside gene matches: 7. Germline CDR1 SGHRS, CDR2 YFSETQ. CDR3 in amino acids: CASSASSGSGETQYF. The CDR3 DNA reads TGCGCCAGCAGCGCCTCTAGCGGGAGCGGAGAGACCCAGTACTTC.

The rearrangement joins TRBV9 to TRBJ2-7; 9 nucleotides agree with TRBD2. The germline V gene has CDR1 SGDLS and CDR2 YYNGEE. The CDR3 extends over 15 amino acids. Trimming removed 3 bases from V and 4 bases from J; junction bases left unmatched: 8. The DNA of the CDR3 is TGTGCCAGCAGCGAAGGAAGTAGCGGGAGTTACGAGCAGTACTTC. Amino acid sequence: CASSEGSSGSYEQYF.

The chain recombines TRBV5-6 with TRBJ2-5, with a tentative D call TRBD2 (5 bases). The CDR3 has 14 amino acids. Germline CDR1 reads SGHDT; CDR2 reads YYEEEE. V lost 2 bases, J lost 0 bases, and 8 bases lay in between. CDR3 loop: CASSFISDQETQYF. CDR3 DNA sequence: TGTGCCAGCAGCTTTATTAGCGACCAAGAGACCCAGTACTTC.

This clone is a singleton in its sample. The J gene is TRBJ1-1, the V gene TRBV7-9, with 8 bases matching TRBD1. The V segment lost 1 base and the J segment 0 bases; nucleotides outside the gene matches: 7. The CDR3 loop spans 17 amino acids. In germline, CDR1 is SEHNR, CDR2 FQNEAQ (reference sequence). CDR3 bases: TGTGCCAGCAGCTTAGGGACAGGGTCATGGATGAACACTGAAGCTTTCTTT. This translates into CASSLGTGSWMNTEAFF.

The gene calls are TRBV18 and TRBJ1-3, with TRBD1 as a possible D gene (6 bases). The V gene lost 3 bases and the J gene lost 4 bases, with 16 bases spanning the gap. CDR3 length: 16 residues. Germline assignment: CDR1 KGHSH and CDR2 LQKENI. This CDR3 is CASSPNTGNTGNTIYF. DNA for the CDR3: TGTGCCAGCTCACCCAATACAGGGAATACAGGAAACACCATATATTTT.

The rearrangement joins TRBV24-1 to TRBJ2-3; possibly TRBD2 for D (5 bases). The CDR3 length is 17 residues. The germline CDR1 and CDR2 sequences are KGHDR and SFDVKD. V shed 4 bases and J shed 1 base, with 17 bases lying between them. This CDR3 reads CATSDGPEGSGTDTQYF. In nucleotides, the CDR3 is TGTGCCACCAGTGACGGGCCTGAGGGTTCTGGCACAGATACGCAGTATTTT.

V gene TRBV19 combines with J gene TRBJ1-2; D not resolved. CDR1 is LNHDA, CDR2 SQIVND, per germline (reference sequence). The CDR3 consists of 15 residues. The germline V and J ends were trimmed by 4 bases and 8 bases, with 20 bases remaining between them. This chain's CDR3 is CASSTTGSEDLGYTF. CDR3 nucleotide sequence: TGTGCCAGTAGTACGACCGGGAGCGAAGACTTGGGCTACACCTTC. The variable domain in full, with the rest retrieved from reference TRBV19 and TRBJ1-2, is DGGITQSPKYLFRKEGQNVTLSCEQNLNHDAMYWYRQDPGQGLRLIYYSQIVNDFQKGDIAEGYSVSREKKESFPLTVTSAQKNPTAFYLCASSTTGSEDLGYTFGSGTRLTVV.

This chain connects TRBV2 to TRBJ1-2; the D is unclear. Germline lookup yields CDR1 SNHLY and CDR2 FYNNEI. Trimming stripped 3 bases from V and 2 bases from J, with 4 bases between. The CDR3 length is 12 residues. The CDR3 bases are TGTGCCAGCAGTGAGGAGAACTATGGCTACACCTTC. Protein product: CASSEENYGYTF.

This sequence joins TRBV18 and TRBJ1-1; D not certain. Between the trimmed V and J ends, which lost 2 bases and 0 bases, there was a span of 13 bases. The CDR3 contains 16 residues. Germline loops: CDR1 KGHSH, CDR2 LQKENI. The CDR3 reads CASSPSRAKMNTEAFF. As DNA, the CDR3 is TGTGCCAGCTCACCATCGAGGGCTAAGATGAACACTGAAGCTTTCTTT.

The chain is built from TRBV7-2 and TRBJ1-2; TRBD1 is a possible D gene (5 bases). The germline V and J ends were trimmed by 5 bases and 4 bases, with 14 bases remaining between them. CDR3 size: 14 residues. CDR1 and CDR2 (germline): SGHTA, FQGNSA. CDR3 DNA sequence: TGTGCCAGCAGCCCTGGCGGGGGAAGCTATGGCTACACCTTC. Protein: CASSPGGGSYGYTF.

This sequence joins TRBV2 and TRBJ1-1; possibly TRBD1 for D (6 bases). The ends were cut back, 8 bases at V and 6 bases at J, with 13 bases in the middle. This CDR3 is 12 amino acids long. CDR1 SNHLY and CDR2 FYNNEI come from the germline V gene. CDR3 DNA: TGTGCCAGCGGAGGACAGTTCCCTGAAGCTTTCTTT. Amino acid sequence: CASGGQFPEAFF.

The count of this clone is one. The chain carries TRBV10-1 and TRBJ2-5; the D gene is possibly TRBD2 (6 bases). Deletions cut 2 bases from V and 3 bases from J, with 19 bases between. This CDR3 spans 17 amino acids. Per the germline V gene, CDR1 is WNHNN and CDR2 is SYGVQD (reference sequence). The CDR3: CASSEAPRDSGEETQYF. As DNA, the CDR3 is TGCGCCAGCAGTGAGGCACCCCGGGACTCCGGAGAAGAGACCCAGTACTTC.